This T cell receptor beta chain comes out of a study of Graves' ophthalmopathy and Graves' hyperthyroidism. The study, taken as a whole, reports: Blood also carried most expanded thyroid clonotypes exceeding 0.001 frequency. With about 71% sensitivity and 72.22% specificity, the model predicted ophthalmopathy progression.

In germline, CDR1 is SGHDT, CDR2 YYEEEE. V was clipped by 0 bases and J by 2 bases, with 11 bases between them. The CDR3 length is 15 residues. The sequenced template was RNA, covering the TCR beta CDR3 region. The first-round RT-PCR employed HTBI primers together with the Qiagen OneStep RT-PCR kit. A multiplex PCR was then performed as the second round. One entry per CDR3 protein, called by TCRdb with MiXCR from the multiplex PCR reads. The sample lists about 600,000 distinct CDR3 sequences, about 35% occurring once. This clonotype was detected ten times or more. The antigen remains unidentified. The authors enrolled newly diagnosed hyperthyroidism patients aged 18 to 65 with under 2 months' duration.

The sample consisted of peripheral blood or thyroid tissue (not recorded which). This chain uses TRBV5-6 with TRBJ2-5, with no clear D. This TCR derives from an adult man with Graves' hyperthyroidism. The CDR3 DNA sequence: TGTGCCAGCAGCTTGGACATTCGATCTCAAGAGACCCAGTACTTC. Its protein product is CASSLDIRSQETQYF.